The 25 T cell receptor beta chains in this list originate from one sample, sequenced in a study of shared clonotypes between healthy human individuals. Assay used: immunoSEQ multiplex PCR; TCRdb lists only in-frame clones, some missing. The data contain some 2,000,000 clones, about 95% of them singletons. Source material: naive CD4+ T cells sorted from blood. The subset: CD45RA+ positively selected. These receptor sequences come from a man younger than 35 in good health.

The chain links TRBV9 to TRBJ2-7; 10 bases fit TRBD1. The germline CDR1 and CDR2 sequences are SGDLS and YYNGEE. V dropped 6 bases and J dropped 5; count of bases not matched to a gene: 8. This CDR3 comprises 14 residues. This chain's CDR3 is CASIWGQGRDEQYF. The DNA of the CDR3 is TGTGCCAGCATCTGGGGACAGGGGAGGGACGAGCAGTACTTC.

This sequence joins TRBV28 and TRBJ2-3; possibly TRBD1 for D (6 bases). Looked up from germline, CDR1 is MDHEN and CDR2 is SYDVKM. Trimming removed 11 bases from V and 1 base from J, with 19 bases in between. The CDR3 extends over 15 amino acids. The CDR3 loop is CAATTGSFRTDTQYF. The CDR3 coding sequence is TGTGCCGCCACCACAGGGTCTTTTCGCACAGATACGCAGTATTTT.

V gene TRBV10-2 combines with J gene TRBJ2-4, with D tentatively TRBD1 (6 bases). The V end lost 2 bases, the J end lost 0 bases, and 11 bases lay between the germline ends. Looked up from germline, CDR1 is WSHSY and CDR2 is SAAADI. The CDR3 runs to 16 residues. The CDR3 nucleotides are TGCGCCAGCAGTGAGGGAAAGGGGGTAGCCAAAAACATTCAGTACTTC. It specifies CASSEGKGVAKNIQYF.

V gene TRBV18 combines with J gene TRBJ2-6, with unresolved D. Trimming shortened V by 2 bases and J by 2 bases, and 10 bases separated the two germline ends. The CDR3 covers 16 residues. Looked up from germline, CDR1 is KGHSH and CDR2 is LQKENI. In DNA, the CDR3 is TGTGCCAGCTCACCATTAAAGGAAGCTGGGGCCAACGTCCTGACTTTC. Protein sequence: CASSPLKEAGANVLTF.

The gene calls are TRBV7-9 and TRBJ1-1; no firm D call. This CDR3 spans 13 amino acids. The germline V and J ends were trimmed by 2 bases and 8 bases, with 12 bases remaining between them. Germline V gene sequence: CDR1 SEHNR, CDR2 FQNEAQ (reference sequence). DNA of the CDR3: TGTGCCAGCAGCTTACTAGGCCAATCGGAAGCTTTCTTT. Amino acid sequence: CASSLLGQSEAFF.

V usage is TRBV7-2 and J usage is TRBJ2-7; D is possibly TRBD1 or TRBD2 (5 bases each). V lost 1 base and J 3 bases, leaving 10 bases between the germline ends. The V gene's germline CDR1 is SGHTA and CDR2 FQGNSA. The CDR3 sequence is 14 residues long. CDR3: CASSLEGPGYEQYF. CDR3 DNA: TGTGCCAGCAGCTTAGAGGGACCAGGCTACGAGCAGTACTTC. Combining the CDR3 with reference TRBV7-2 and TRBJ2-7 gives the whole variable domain GAGVSQSPSNKVTEKGKDVELRCDPISGHTALYWYRQSLGQGLEFLIYFQGNSAPDKSGLPSDRFSAERTGGSVSTLTIQRTQQEDSAVYLCASSLEGPGYEQYFGPGTRLTVT.

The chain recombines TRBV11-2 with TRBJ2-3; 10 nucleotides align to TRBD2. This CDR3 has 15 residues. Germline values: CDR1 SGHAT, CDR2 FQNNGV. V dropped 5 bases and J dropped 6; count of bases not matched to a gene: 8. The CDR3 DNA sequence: TGTGCCAGCAGCCCTACTAGCGGGGCGTGGGATACGCAGTATTTT. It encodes CASSPTSGAWDTQYF.

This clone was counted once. CDR3 nucleotide sequence: TGTGCCAGCAGCTTAGTCTCTGGGGGAACTACTGAAGCTTTCTTT. It encodes CASSLVSGGTTEAFF. The chain joins TRBV7-8 to TRBJ1-1; possibly TRBD1 for D (5 bases). Trimming removed 1 base from V and 5 bases from J, with 14 bases in between. Germline-derived CDR1 and CDR2 are SGHVS and FQNEAQ. The CDR3 length is 15 residues.

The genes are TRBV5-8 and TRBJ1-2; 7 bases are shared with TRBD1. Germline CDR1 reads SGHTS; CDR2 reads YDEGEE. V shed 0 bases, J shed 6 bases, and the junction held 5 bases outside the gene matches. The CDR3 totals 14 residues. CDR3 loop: CASSLGQGWDGYTF. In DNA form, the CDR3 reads TGTGCCAGCAGCTTGGGACAGGGATGGGATGGCTACACCTTC.

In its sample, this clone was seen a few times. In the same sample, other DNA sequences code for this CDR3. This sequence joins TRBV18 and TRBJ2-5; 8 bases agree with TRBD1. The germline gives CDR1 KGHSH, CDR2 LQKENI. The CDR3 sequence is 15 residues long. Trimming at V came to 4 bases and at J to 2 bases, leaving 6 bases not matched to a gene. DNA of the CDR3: TGTGCCAGCTCACTAGGGACAGGAACACAAGAGACCCAGTACTTC. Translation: CASSLGTGTQETQYF.

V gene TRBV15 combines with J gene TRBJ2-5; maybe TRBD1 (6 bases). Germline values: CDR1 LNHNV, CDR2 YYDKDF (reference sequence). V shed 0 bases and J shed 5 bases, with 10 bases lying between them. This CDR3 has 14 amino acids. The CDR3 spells CATSRDRGGETQYF. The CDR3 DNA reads TGTGCCACCAGCAGAGACAGGGGCGGGGAGACCCAGTACTTC.

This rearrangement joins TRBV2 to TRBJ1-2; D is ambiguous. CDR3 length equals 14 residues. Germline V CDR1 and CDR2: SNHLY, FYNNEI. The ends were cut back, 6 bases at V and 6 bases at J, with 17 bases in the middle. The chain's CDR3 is CASRRSSGENGYTF. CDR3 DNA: TGTGCCAGCAGACGGTCCTCCGGTGAGAATGGCTACACCTTC.

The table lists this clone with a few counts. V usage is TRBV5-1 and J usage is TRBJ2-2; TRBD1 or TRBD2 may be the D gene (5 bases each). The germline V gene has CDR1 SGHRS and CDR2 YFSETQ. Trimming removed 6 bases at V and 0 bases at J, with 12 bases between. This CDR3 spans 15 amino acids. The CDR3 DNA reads TGCGCCAGCACGCTGGGACGCACGAACACCGGGGAGCTGTTTTTT. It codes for CASTLGRTNTGELFF.

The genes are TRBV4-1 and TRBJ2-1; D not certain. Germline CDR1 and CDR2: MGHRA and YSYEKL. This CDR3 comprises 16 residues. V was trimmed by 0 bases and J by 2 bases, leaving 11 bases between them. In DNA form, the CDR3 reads TGCGCCAGCAGCCAAGATATAGGGATCACCTACAATGAGCAGTTCTTC. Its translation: CASSQDIGITYNEQFF.

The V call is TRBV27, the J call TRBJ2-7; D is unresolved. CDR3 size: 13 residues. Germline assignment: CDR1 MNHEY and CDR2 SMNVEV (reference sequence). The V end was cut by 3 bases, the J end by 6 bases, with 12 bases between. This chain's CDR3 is CASSLTRGAEQYF. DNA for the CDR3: TGTGCCAGCAGTTTGACCCGTGGCGCCGAGCAGTACTTC.

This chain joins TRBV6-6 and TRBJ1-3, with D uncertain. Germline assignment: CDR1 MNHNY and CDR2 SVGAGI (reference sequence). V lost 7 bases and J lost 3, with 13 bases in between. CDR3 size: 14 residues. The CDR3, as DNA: TGTGCCAGCACACCAGGCCTTGTTGGAAACACCATATATTTT. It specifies CASTPGLVGNTIYF.

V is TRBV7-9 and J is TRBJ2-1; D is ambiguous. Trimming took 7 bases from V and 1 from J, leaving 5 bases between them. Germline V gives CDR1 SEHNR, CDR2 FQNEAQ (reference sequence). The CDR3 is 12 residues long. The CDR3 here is CASTESYNEQFF. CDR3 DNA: TGTGCCAGCACGGAGTCCTACAATGAGCAGTTCTTC.

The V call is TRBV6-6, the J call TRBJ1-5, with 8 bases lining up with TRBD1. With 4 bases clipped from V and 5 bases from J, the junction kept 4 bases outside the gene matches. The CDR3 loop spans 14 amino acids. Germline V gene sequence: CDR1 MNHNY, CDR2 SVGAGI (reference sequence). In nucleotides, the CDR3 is TGTGCCAGCAGTTCCCAGGGGGCCTATCAGCCCCAGCATTTT. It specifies CASSSQGAYQPQHF.

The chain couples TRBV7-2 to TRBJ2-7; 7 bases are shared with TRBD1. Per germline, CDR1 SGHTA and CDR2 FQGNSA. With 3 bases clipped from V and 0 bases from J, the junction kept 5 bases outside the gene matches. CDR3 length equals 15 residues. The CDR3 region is CASSFDRDVSYEQYF. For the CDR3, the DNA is TGTGCCAGCAGCTTTGACAGGGACGTCTCCTACGAGCAGTACTTC.

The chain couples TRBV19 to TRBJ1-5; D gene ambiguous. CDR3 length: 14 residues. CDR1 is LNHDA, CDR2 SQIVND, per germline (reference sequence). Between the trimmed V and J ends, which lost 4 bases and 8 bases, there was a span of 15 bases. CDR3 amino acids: CASSTTPPGKPQHF. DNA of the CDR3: TGTGCCAGTAGTACCACACCTCCCGGTAAGCCCCAGCATTTT. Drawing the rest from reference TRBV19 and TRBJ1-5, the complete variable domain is DGGITQSPKYLFRKEGQNVTLSCEQNLNHDAMYWYRQDPGQGLRLIYYSQIVNDFQKGDIAEGYSVSREKKESFPLTVTSAQKNPTAFYLCASSTTPPGKPQHFGDGTRLSIL.

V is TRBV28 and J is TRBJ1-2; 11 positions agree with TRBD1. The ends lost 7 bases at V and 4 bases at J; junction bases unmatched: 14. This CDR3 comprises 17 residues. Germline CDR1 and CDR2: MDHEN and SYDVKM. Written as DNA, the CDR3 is TGTGCCAGCACAATGGACAGGGGGCGCGGGTACGGCTATGGCTACACCTTC. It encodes CASTMDRGRGYGYGYTF.

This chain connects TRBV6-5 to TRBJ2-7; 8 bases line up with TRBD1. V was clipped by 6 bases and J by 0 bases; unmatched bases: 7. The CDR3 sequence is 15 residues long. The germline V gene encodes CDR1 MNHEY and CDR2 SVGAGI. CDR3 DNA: TGTGCCAGCAGGGGCAGGGGGACAGGCTCCTACGAGCAGTACTTC. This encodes CASRGRGTGSYEQYF.

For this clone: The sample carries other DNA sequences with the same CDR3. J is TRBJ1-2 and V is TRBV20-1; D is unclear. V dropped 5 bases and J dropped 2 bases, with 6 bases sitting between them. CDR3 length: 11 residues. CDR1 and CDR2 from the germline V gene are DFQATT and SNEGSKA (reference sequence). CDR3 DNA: TGCAGTGCTCCGGCGAACTATGGCTACACCTTC. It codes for CSAPANYGYTF.

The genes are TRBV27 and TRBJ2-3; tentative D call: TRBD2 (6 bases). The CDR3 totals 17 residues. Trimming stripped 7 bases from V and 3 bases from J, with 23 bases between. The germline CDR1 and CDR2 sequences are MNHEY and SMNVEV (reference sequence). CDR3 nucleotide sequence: TGTGCCAGCATCGATCGGGGCGGGAACTTAGGGACAGATACGCAGTATTTT. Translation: CASIDRGGNLGTDTQYF.

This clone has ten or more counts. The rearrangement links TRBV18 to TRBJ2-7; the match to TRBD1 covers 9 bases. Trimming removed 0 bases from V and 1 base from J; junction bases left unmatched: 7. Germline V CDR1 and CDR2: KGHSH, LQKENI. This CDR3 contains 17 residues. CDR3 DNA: TGTGCCAGCTCACCACCCTATGCGACAGGGGGATCCTACGAGCAGTACTTC. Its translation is CASSPPYATGGSYEQYF.